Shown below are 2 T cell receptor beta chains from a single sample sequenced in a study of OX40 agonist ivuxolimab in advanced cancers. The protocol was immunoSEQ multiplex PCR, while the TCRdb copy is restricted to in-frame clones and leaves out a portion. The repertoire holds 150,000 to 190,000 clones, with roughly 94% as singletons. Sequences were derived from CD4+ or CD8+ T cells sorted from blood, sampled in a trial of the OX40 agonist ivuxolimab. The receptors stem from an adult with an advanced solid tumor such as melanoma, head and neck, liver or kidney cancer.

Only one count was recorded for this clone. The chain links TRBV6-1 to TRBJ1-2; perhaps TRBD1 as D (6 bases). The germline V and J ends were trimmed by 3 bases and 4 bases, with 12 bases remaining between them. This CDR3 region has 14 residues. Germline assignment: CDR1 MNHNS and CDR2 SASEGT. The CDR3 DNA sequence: TGTGCCAGCAGTGATAGTCAGGGGATCTATGGCTACACCTTC. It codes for CASSDSQGIYGYTF.

CDR3 protein: CASSSGGGIVYYGYTF. In nucleotides, the CDR3 is TGTGCCAGCAGTTCAGGGGGCGGGATCGTTTACTATGGCTACACCTTC. This chain joins TRBV28 and TRBJ1-2; 8 nucleotides agree with TRBD1. Looked up from germline, CDR1 is MDHEN and CDR2 is SYDVKM. V lost 4 bases, J lost 3 bases, and 10 bases stayed unmatched. The CDR3 consists of 16 residues.